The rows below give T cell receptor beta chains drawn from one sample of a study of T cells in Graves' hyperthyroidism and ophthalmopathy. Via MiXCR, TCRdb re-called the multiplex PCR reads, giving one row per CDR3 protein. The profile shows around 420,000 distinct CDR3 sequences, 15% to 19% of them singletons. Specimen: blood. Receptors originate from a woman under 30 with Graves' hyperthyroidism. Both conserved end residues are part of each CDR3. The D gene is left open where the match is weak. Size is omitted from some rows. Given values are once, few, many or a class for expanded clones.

CSTRTSGGAWSDEQYF TGCAGCACCCGTACTAGCGGGGGGGCCTGGAGCGACGAGCAGTACTTC TRBD2 TRBJ2-7 many TRBV29-1
CSAMTGGSSYEQYF TGCAGTGCCATGACAGGGGGCTCCTCCTACGAGCAGTACTTC TRBD1 TRBJ2-7 many TRBV20-1
CSAKRGESYNSPLHF TGCAGTGCTAAGCGGGGTGAATCCTATAATTCACCCCTCCACTTT - TRBJ1-6 many TRBV20-1
CASSPRERVLSYEQYF TGTGCCAGCAGCCCTCGAGAGAGGGTCCTCTCCTACGAGCAGTACTTC - TRBJ2-7 - TRBV7-9
CASSFAGYVPEAFF TGTGCCAGCAGTTTTGCAGGGTATGTCCCTGAAGCTTTCTTT - TRBJ1-1 many TRBV12-3/TRBV12-4
CASSQGGTVGSGRYGYTF TGTGCCAGCAGCCAGGGGGGGACAGTAGGTTCCGGACGCTATGGCTACACCTTC TRBD1 TRBJ1-2 many TRBV7-8
CASSQASGEQFF TGTGCCAGCAGCCAAGCTTCGGGTGAGCAGTTCTTC - TRBJ2-1 many TRBV3-1
CSAKTSDRTNFYEQYF TGCAGTGCTAAGACCTCGGACAGGACTAATTTCTACGAGCAGTACTTC - TRBJ2-7 many TRBV20-1
CASSYYGGTGTRETQYF TGTGCCAGCAGTTACTACGGAGGGACCGGGACTCGAGAGACCCAGTACTTC - TRBJ2-5 many TRBV2
CASSPIIQAGTGTTEAFF TGTGCCAGCAGTCCGATCATACAGGCAGGTACGGGGACCACTGAAGCTTTCTTT - TRBJ1-1 many TRBV6-1
CASSHNFYNEQFF TGCGCCAGCAGCCATAACTTTTACAATGAGCAGTTCTTC - TRBJ2-1 many TRBV5-1
CASSFAGTAGYTF TGTGCCAGCAGCTTTGCCGGGACAGCAGGCTACACCTTC TRBD1 TRBJ1-2 few TRBV5-8
CAWSLGTGGYEQYF TGTGCCTGGAGTCTCGGGACAGGGGGCTACGAGCAGTACTTC TRBD1 TRBJ2-7 many TRBV30
CSARDLTGNSNQPQHF TGCAGTGCTAGAGATCTGACAGGGAATAGCAATCAGCCCCAGCATTTT TRBD1 TRBJ1-5 many TRBV20-1
CASSRRDRPLF TGTGCCAGCAGTCGACGGGACAGGCCACTCTTC TRBD1 TRBJ2-1 - TRBV12-3/TRBV12-4
CASSSSGTVNTEAFF TGCGCCAGCAGCTCGAGTGGGACAGTGAACACTGAAGCTTTCTTT TRBD1 TRBJ1-1 many TRBV5-1
CASSRVEGQGYTF TGTGCCAGCAGTCGGGTGGAGGGACAAGGCTACACCTTC - TRBJ1-2 - TRBV12-3/TRBV12-4
CAISVGAEPYGYTF TGTGCCATCAGTGTCGGGGCCGAACCCTATGGCTACACCTTC - TRBJ1-2 - TRBV10-3
CASSQEIGVRGTQYF TGTGCCAGCAGCCAAGAAATAGGGGTTCGCGGTACGCAGTATTTT - TRBJ2-3 few TRBV4-2
CASSRLMGGITDTQYF TGTGCCAGCAGCCGGCTAATGGGGGGGATCACAGATACGCAGTATTTT TRBD2 TRBJ2-3 many TRBV5-5
CASSLYGKGGEGLFF TGTGCCAGCAGCTTATATGGCAAGGGGGGTGAGGGACTGTTTTTT - TRBJ1-4 many TRBV11-2
CASSQKGGGREAFF TGTGCCAGCAGCCAAAAGGGAGGGGGTCGTGAAGCTTTCTTT - TRBJ1-1 - TRBV11-3
CASSSSVVINEQFF TGCGCCAGCAGCTCTAGCGTCGTTATCAATGAGCAGTTCTTC - TRBJ2-1 many TRBV5-1
CASSFRSNYGYTF TGTGCCAGCAGCTTCCGGAGTAACTATGGCTACACCTTC - TRBJ1-2 many TRBV5-6
CASSFLAGGGTQYF TGTGCCAGCAGCTTCCTAGCGGGGGGGGGTACGCAGTATTTT TRBD2 TRBJ2-3 once TRBV7-9
CASSPGQGGDQPQHF TGTGCCAGCAGCCCAGGACAGGGGGGGGATCAGCCCCAGCATTTT TRBD1 TRBJ1-5 - TRBV7-9
CASTLYLAESGNTIYF TGTGCCAGCACCCTTTACCTAGCGGAGTCTGGAAACACCATATATTTT - TRBJ1-3 few TRBV6-2/TRBV6-3